The clone carrying this T cell receptor beta chain was picked up one time. The data originate from a study of CD8 T cells in ankylosing spondylitis. Quantitative 5'-RACE was performed with molecular barcodes, and it yielded the TCR beta libraries. TCRdb reprocessed the 5' RACE reads via MiXCR and lists one record per CDR3 protein. The sample lists 150,000 to 200,000 distinct CDR3 sequences; 11% were seen once. Sequencing was done on a sample of blood, either unsorted or a sorted T cell fraction (not recorded which). This receptor was obtained from a male donor with ankylosing spondylitis or in good health (not recorded which).

The chain's CDR3 is CASRETGNTEAFF. In DNA form, the CDR3 reads TGTGCCAGCAGGGAGACAGGGAACACTGAAGCTTTCTTT. The chain joins TRBV7-9 to TRBJ1-1, with a weak D call TRBD1 (6 bases). Germline V lookup: CDR1 SEHNR, CDR2 FQNEAQ (reference sequence). This CDR3 has 13 residues. V lost 6 bases to trimming and J lost 1 base, with 9 bases between them.